The present T cell receptor (beta chain) was sequenced within a study of blood T cell repertoires in COVID-19. Turning to the study itself: The cDNA or gDNA used as material had been derived from T cells, B-cell-depleted T cells, or PBMCs.

This CDR3 has 15 residues. Germline values: CDR1 SGHNT, CDR2 YYREEE (reference sequence). The V gene end was trimmed by 0 bases and the J gene end by 5 bases; junction bases not matched to a gene: 1. Measured with immunoSEQ multiplex PCR; TCRdb has only the in-frame clones, and not every one. Here the sample spans 220,000 or so clones, 80% to 90% being singletons. The clonotype comes from a woman aged 18-30 years in a cohort exposed to, infected with or recovered from COVID-19 (not recorded which). The sequencing sample was made of PBMCs or T cells enriched from blood (not recorded which). The V call is TRBV5-4, the J call TRBJ2-1; 11 bases map to TRBD2. CDR3 amino acids: CASSLDSGRDNEQFF. Here the CDR3 DNA reads TGTGCCAGCAGCTTGGATAGCGGGAGGGACAATGAGCAGTTCTTC.